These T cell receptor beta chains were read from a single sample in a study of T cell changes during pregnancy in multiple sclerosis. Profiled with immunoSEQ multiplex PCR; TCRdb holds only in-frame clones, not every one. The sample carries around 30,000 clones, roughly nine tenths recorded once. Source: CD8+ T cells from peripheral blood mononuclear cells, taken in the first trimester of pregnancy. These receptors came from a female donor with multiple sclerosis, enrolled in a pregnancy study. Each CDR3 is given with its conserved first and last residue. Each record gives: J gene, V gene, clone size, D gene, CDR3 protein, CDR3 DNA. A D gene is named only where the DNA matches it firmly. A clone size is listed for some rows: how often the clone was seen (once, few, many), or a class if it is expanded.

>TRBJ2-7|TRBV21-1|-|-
CASSNYSAASYEQYF
TGTGCCAGCAGCAACTATAGCGCGGCCTCCTACGAGCAGTACTTC
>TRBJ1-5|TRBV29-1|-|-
CSVMQGNGNQPQHF
TGCAGCGTAATGCAGGGTAACGGCAATCAGCCCCAGCATTTT
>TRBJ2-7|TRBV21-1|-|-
CASSMGRGHPYEQYF
TGTGCCAGCAGCATGGGCCGGGGACACCCCTACGAGCAGTACTTC
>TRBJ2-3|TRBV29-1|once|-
CSVDRLGASSTDTQYF
TGCAGCGTTGATCGCCTGGGGGCGAGTAGCACAGATACGCAGTATTTT
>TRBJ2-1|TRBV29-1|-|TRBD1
CSVVDRGYEQFF
TGCAGCGTTGTGGACAGGGGCTATGAGCAGTTCTTC
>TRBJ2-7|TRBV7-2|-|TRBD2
CASSSLAGYEQYF
TGTGCCAGCAGCAGCCTAGCGGGGTACGAGCAGTACTTC
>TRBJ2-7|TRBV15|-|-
CATSRDYYEQYF
TGTGCCACCAGCAGAGACTATTACGAGCAGTACTTC
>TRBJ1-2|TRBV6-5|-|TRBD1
CASSPQGAWNYGHTF
TGTGCCAGCAGTCCACAGGGGGCATGGAACTATGGCCACACCTTC
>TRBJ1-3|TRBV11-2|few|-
CASSLLLGRRFSGNTIYF
TGTGCCAGCAGCTTACTCCTTGGACGGAGGTTCTCTGGAAACACCATATATTTT
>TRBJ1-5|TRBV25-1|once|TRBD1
CASGQVGNQPQHF
TGTGCCTCAGGACAGGTCGGTAATCAGCCCCAGCATTTT
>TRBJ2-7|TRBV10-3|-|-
CAISGGAGTPYEQYF
TGTGCCATCAGTGGCGGGGCCGGGACCCCCTACGAGCAGTACTTC
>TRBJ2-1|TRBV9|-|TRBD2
CASSVGVTSGRTGQFF
TGTGCCAGCAGCGTAGGCGTGACTAGCGGGAGGACGGGGCAGTTCTTC
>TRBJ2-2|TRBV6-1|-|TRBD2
CASSEAFWGAGIDAGELFF
TGTGCCAGCAGTGAAGCCTTTTGGGGAGCGGGAATAGACGCCGGGGAGCTGTTTTTT
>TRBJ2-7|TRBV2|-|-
CASAPSAGASYEQYF
TGTGCCAGCGCCCCATCGGCAGGGGCTAGCTACGAGCAGTACTTC
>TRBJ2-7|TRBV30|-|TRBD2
CACFVWEGESSYEQYF
TGTGCCTGTTTTGTTTGGGAGGGAGAGAGCTCCTACGAGCAGTACTTC
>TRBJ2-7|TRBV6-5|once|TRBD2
CASSGSGRAEDEQYF
TGTGCCAGCAGTGGTAGCGGGAGGGCCGAGGACGAGCAGTACTTC
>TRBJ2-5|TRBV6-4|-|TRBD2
CASGLTGTSGTGVLETQYF
TGTGCCAGCGGGCTGACCGGGACTAGCGGGACCGGGGTATTGGAGACCCAGTACTTC
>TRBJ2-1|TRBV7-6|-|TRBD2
CASSLLAGPDEQFF
TGTGCCAGCAGCTTGTTAGCGGGACCCGATGAGCAGTTCTTC
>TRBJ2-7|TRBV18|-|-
CASSRAYEQYF
TGTGCCAGCTCCCGCGCCTACGAGCAGTACTTC
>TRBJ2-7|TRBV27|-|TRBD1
CASSLSGQGYSYEQYF
TGTGCCAGCAGTTTATCCGGACAGGGATACTCCTACGAGCAGTACTTC
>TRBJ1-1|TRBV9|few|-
CASSVAQGAEAFF
TGTGCCAGCAGCGTAGCGCAGGGCGCTGAAGCTTTCTTT
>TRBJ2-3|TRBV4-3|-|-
CASSQEARLGVGDTQYF
TGCGCCAGCAGCCAAGAGGCCCGACTAGGAGTTGGAGATACGCAGTATTTT
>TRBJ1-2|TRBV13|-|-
CASQDRNYGYTF
TGTGCCAGTCAGGACAGAAACTATGGCTACACCTTC
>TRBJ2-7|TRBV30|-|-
CAWSAGVEQYF
TGTGCCTGGAGTGCCGGGGTCGAGCAGTACTTC
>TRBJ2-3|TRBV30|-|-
CAWRSGESGTDTQYF
TGTGCCTGGAGATCCGGGGAGAGCGGCACAGATACGCAGTATTTT
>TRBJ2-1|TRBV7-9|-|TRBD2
CASSFPRLAPYNEQFF
TGTGCCAGCAGCTTCCCCCGACTAGCGCCATACAATGAGCAGTTCTTC
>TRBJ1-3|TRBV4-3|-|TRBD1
CASSPKYRGSFSGNTIYF
TGCGCCAGCAGCCCTAAATACAGGGGTTCGTTTTCTGGAAACACCATATATTTT
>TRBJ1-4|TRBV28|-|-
CASSLPSGGLEREKLFF
TGTGCCAGCAGTTTACCCTCGGGGGGACTAGAGCGAGAAAAACTGTTTTTT
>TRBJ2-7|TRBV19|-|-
CASSIDGAYEQYF
TGTGCCAGTAGTATAGACGGGGCCTACGAGCAGTACTTC
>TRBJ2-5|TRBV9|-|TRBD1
CASSVEGGTGQETQYF
TGTGCCAGCAGCGTAGAGGGAGGGACAGGGCAAGAGACCCAGTACTTC
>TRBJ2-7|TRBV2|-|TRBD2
CASSPIQREILDEQYF
TGTGCCAGCAGTCCAATCCAGCGGGAGATTTTGGACGAGCAGTACTTC
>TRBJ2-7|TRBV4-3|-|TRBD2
CASSQGSSGYEQYF
TGCGCCAGCAGCCAAGGTTCTAGCGGCTACGAGCAGTACTTC
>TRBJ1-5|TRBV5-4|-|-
CASSLVLFLSNQPQHF
TGTGCCAGCAGCTTGGTTCTCTTCCTTAGCAATCAGCCCCAGCATTTT
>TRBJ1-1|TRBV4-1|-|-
CASSRSPGSQNTEAFF
TGCGCCAGCAGCCGATCCCCGGGTAGTCAGAACACTGAAGCTTTCTTT
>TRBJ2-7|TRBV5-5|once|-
CASSLASDHYEQYF
TGTGCCAGCAGCTTGGCCAGCGATCACTACGAGCAGTACTTC
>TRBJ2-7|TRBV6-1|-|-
CASSGWQVSYEQYF
TGTGCCAGCAGTGGTTGGCAGGTCTCCTACGAGCAGTACTTC
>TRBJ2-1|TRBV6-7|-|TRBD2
CASSYWGGRKEFF
TGTGCCAGCAGTTACTGGGGCGGGAGAAAGGAGTTCTTC
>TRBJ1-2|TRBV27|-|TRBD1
CASSDRGYGYTF
TGTGCCAGCAGCGACAGGGGCTATGGCTACACCTTC
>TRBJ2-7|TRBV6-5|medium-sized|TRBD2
CASSYHRLAGGLRQYF
TGTGCCAGCAGTTACCATCGACTAGCGGGAGGTCTCCGGCAGTACTTC
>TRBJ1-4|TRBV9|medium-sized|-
CASSVLGRPNEKLFF
TGTGCCAGCAGCGTATTGGGCCGGCCGAATGAAAAACTGTTTTTT
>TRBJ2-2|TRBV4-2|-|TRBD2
CATGGLTDPFGELFF
TGTGCCACCGGGGGGTTAACTGATCCATTCGGGGAGCTGTTTTTT
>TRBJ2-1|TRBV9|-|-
CASSGPGGWHEQFF
TGTGCCAGCAGCGGGCCCGGAGGCTGGCATGAGCAGTTCTTC
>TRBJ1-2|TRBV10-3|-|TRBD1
CAISEGTELLYGYTF
TGTGCCATCAGTGAGGGGACAGAACTACTCTATGGCTACACCTTC
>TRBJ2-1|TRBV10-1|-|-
CASSDDRAGGEQFF
TGCGCCAGCAGTGATGACAGGGCGGGGGGTGAGCAGTTCTTC